This T cell receptor (beta chain) was recovered during a study of cytomegalovirus exposure and HLA in healthy donors. About the research overall: The 110 or so validation repertoires used a platform that matched the one used for the roughly 700 first-cohort repertoires, as a later analysis reported.

Germline values: CDR1 SGHRS, CDR2 YFSETQ. The CDR3 totals 18 residues. V lost 4 bases, J lost 4 bases, and 26 bases lay in between. Profiling relied on immunoSEQ multiplex PCR, and the TCRdb table lists in-frame clones only, not all of them. The table includes around 400,000 clones, 86% detected once. As for this clone: Its antigen remains unidentified.

Study observations and caveats: Specificity for CMV antigens was confirmed in vitro for a few of the CMV-associated chains. Both high specificity and high sensitivity reportedly marked the classifier's diagnosis of cytomegalovirus status.

V is TRBV5-1 and J is TRBJ1-2, with TRBD1 as a possible D gene (6 bases). The TCR sequence derives from a woman aged 18-29 years in good health and CMV-seronegative. Sequencing was carried out using PBMCs. CDR3 region: CASSRTRASGAHAYGYTF. As DNA, the CDR3 is TGCGCCAGCAGCCGTACCCGGGCCTCAGGGGCCCACGCCTATGGCTACACCTTC.